Described below is a single T cell receptor (beta chain) sequence and its context. The data were taken from a study of blood T cell repertoires in COVID-19. Across the whole study: Whether acute or convalescent, the COVID-19 samples came from the United States, Italy and Spain. PBMCs, B-cell-depleted T cells, or T cells were the source of the cDNA or gDNA that made up the material.

Deletions cut 4 bases from V and 7 bases from J, with 22 bases between. Germline V gene data show CDR1 as SGHTA and CDR2 as FQGNSA. The CDR3 is 17 amino acids. Original analysis: The assay estimated nucleated cells by amplifying reference gene primers. Measured with immunoSEQ multiplex PCR; TCRdb has only the in-frame clones, and not every one. D and trimming come from the DNA, and the V and J calls and clone size come from that table. The sample holds some 100,000 clones, 70% to 80% seen once. The clonotype was recovered from a woman in her 70s with acute or convalescent COVID-19. The V call is TRBV7-2, the J call TRBJ2-2; D is uncertain. The sequenced sample was peripheral blood. The CDR3 coding sequence is TGTGCCAGCAGCTACGGCGATAGTCTGCTCCGGAGCGGGGAGCTGTTTTTT. It encodes CASSYGDSLLRSGELFF.